These T cell receptor beta chains were read from a single sample in a study of T-cell memory formation after mild COVID-19. TCRdb reanalysed the 5' RACE reads using MiXCR and keeps one entry per CDR3 protein. Found here are 410,000 or so distinct CDR3 sequences, around 22% of them singletons; the top ten hold about an eighth. Specimen: PBMCs or a T cell subset sorted from them (not recorded which). The receptors stem from an adult woman who had mild COVID-19 (a few samples of this study predate the infection). Cell type and time point are not known. CDR3s include the opening cysteine and the closing phenylalanine or tryptophan. A D gene is named only where the DNA matches it firmly. Clone size is shown for a subset of rows, as once, few, many or a class of expanded clone.

d_call: TRBD2; clone_size: few; v_call: TRBV27; j_call: TRBJ2-1; cdr3_aa: CASSGRTSGGRSEQFF; cdr3_nt: TGTGCCAGCAGTGGGCGGACTAGCGGAGGTAGGAGTGAGCAGTTCTTC
d_call: TRBD1; clone_size: -; v_call: TRBV20-1; j_call: TRBJ1-1; cdr3_aa: CSADRQGRTEAFF; cdr3_nt: TGCAGTGCTGACAGACAGGGGCGGACTGAAGCTTTCTTT
d_call: -; clone_size: -; v_call: TRBV6-2/TRBV6-3; j_call: TRBJ2-7; cdr3_aa: CASLQRGGPSEQYF; cdr3_nt: TGTGCCAGCCTACAGAGGGGGGGCCCATCCGAGCAGTACTTC
d_call: TRBD1; clone_size: -; v_call: TRBV5-1; j_call: TRBJ1-4; cdr3_aa: CASSLGASGQWGEKLFF; cdr3_nt: TGCGCCAGCAGCTTGGGGGCGTCGGGACAGTGGGGTGAAAAACTGTTTTTT
d_call: -; clone_size: -; v_call: TRBV12-3/TRBV12-4; j_call: TRBJ2-3; cdr3_aa: CASATSGRIGTDTQYF; cdr3_nt: TGTGCCAGCGCAACATCAGGACGAATCGGCACAGATACGCAGTATTTT
d_call: TRBD1; clone_size: -; v_call: TRBV3-1; j_call: TRBJ2-2; cdr3_aa: CASSQADRGYTGELFF; cdr3_nt: TGTGCCAGCAGCCAAGCGGACAGGGGGTACACCGGGGAGCTGTTTTTT
d_call: -; clone_size: -; v_call: TRBV18; j_call: TRBJ2-1; cdr3_aa: CASSPEGLGGITYNEQFF; cdr3_nt: TGTGCCAGCTCACCAGAAGGTTTGGGGGGTATCACCTACAATGAGCAGTTCTTC
d_call: -; clone_size: -; v_call: TRBV2; j_call: TRBJ1-6; cdr3_aa: CASGTESSYNSPLHF; cdr3_nt: TGTGCCAGCGGAACAGAGAGCTCCTATAATTCACCCCTCCACTTT
d_call: TRBD2; clone_size: -; v_call: TRBV27; j_call: TRBJ2-1; cdr3_aa: CASKIAGAYNEQFF; cdr3_nt: TGTGCCAGCAAGATAGCGGGTGCCTACAATGAGCAGTTCTTC
d_call: -; clone_size: -; v_call: TRBV13; j_call: TRBJ2-7; cdr3_aa: CASSRAPTSIQGYEQYF; cdr3_nt: TGTGCCAGCAGCCGCGCTCCCACTAGCATTCAGGGGTACGAGCAGTACTTC
d_call: TRBD2; clone_size: -; v_call: TRBV20-1; j_call: TRBJ2-7; cdr3_aa: CSADPGTSGISYEQYF; cdr3_nt: TGCAGTGCTGATCCCGGGACTAGCGGGATATCGTACGAGCAGTACTTC
d_call: -; clone_size: -; v_call: TRBV6-5; j_call: TRBJ1-4; cdr3_aa: CASSSIDRVLTEKLFF; cdr3_nt: TGTGCCAGCAGTTCCATTGACCGGGTCCTTACCGAAAAACTGTTTTTT
d_call: TRBD2; clone_size: many; v_call: TRBV5-1; j_call: TRBJ2-1; cdr3_aa: CASSYSGTSGVYNEQFF; cdr3_nt: TGCGCCAGCAGCTACTCCGGGACTAGCGGGGTATACAATGAGCAGTTCTTC
d_call: TRBD1; clone_size: -; v_call: TRBV4-3; j_call: TRBJ2-5; cdr3_aa: CASSQELSGTGETQYF; cdr3_nt: TGCGCCAGCAGCCAAGAGCTATCCGGGACAGGAGAGACCCAGTACTTC
d_call: TRBD1; clone_size: once; v_call: TRBV14; j_call: TRBJ1-4; cdr3_aa: CASSPGLGGGKLFF; cdr3_nt: TGTGCCAGCAGCCCAGGACTAGGGGGCGGAAAACTGTTTTTT
d_call: TRBD2; clone_size: few; v_call: TRBV9; j_call: TRBJ2-1; cdr3_aa: CASSPRTSVNEQFF; cdr3_nt: TGTGCCAGCAGCCCCCGGACTAGCGTGAATGAGCAGTTCTTC
d_call: -; clone_size: -; v_call: TRBV19; j_call: TRBJ2-5; cdr3_aa: CASSPIPGQSQETQYF; cdr3_nt: TGTGCCAGTAGTCCTATACCGGGACAATCACAAGAGACCCAGTACTTC
d_call: TRBD2; clone_size: few; v_call: TRBV7-3; j_call: TRBJ2-1; cdr3_aa: CASSLSSGGAGEQFF; cdr3_nt: TGTGCCAGCAGCTTATCTAGCGGGGGGGCCGGTGAGCAGTTCTTC
d_call: -; clone_size: -; v_call: TRBV2; j_call: TRBJ2-7; cdr3_aa: CASSAAGSNEEQYF; cdr3_nt: TGTGCCAGCAGTGCGGCAGGGTCTAATGAAGAGCAGTACTTC
d_call: -; clone_size: many; v_call: TRBV7-9; j_call: TRBJ2-3; cdr3_aa: CASSSTPADTQYF; cdr3_nt: TGTGCCAGCAGCTCGACCCCGGCAGATACGCAGTATTTT
d_call: -; clone_size: -; v_call: TRBV18; j_call: TRBJ1-2; cdr3_aa: CASSPAGPNDVYGYTF; cdr3_nt: TGTGCCAGCTCCCCGGCGGGGCCTAATGACGTCTATGGCTACACCTTC
d_call: -; clone_size: -; v_call: TRBV5-1; j_call: TRBJ2-1; cdr3_aa: CASSLGQEYNEQFF; cdr3_nt: TGCGCCAGCAGCTTGGGACAGGAGTACAATGAGCAGTTCTTC
d_call: -; clone_size: many; v_call: TRBV5-1; j_call: TRBJ2-3; cdr3_aa: CASTLTAGGDTQYF; cdr3_nt: TGCGCCAGCACCCTAACAGCGGGCGGAGATACGCAGTATTTT
d_call: -; clone_size: many; v_call: TRBV4-2; j_call: TRBJ2-7; cdr3_aa: CASSQGVYEQYF; cdr3_nt: TGTGCCAGCAGCCAAGGCGTTTACGAGCAGTACTTC
d_call: -; clone_size: medium-sized; v_call: TRBV7-6; j_call: TRBJ2-1; cdr3_aa: CASSLSVDSYNEQFF; cdr3_nt: TGTGCCAGCAGCTTAAGCGTGGACTCCTACAATGAGCAGTTCTTC
d_call: -; clone_size: -; v_call: TRBV9; j_call: TRBJ2-3; cdr3_aa: CASSVGSGTDTQYF; cdr3_nt: TGTGCCAGCAGCGTAGGGTCGGGCACAGATACGCAGTATTTT
d_call: TRBD2; clone_size: few; v_call: TRBV7-9; j_call: TRBJ2-2; cdr3_aa: CASTWGGGAGELFF; cdr3_nt: TGTGCCAGCACCTGGGGGGGTGGCGCCGGGGAGCTGTTTTTT
d_call: -; clone_size: -; v_call: TRBV7-2; j_call: TRBJ2-3; cdr3_aa: CASSLVWEPDTQYF; cdr3_nt: TGTGCCAGCAGCTTAGTATGGGAGCCAGATACGCAGTATTTT
d_call: TRBD2; clone_size: -; v_call: TRBV7-8; j_call: TRBJ2-7; cdr3_aa: CASSFQRDRIYEQYF; cdr3_nt: TGTGCCAGCAGCTTTCAGCGGGATCGAATCTACGAGCAGTACTTC